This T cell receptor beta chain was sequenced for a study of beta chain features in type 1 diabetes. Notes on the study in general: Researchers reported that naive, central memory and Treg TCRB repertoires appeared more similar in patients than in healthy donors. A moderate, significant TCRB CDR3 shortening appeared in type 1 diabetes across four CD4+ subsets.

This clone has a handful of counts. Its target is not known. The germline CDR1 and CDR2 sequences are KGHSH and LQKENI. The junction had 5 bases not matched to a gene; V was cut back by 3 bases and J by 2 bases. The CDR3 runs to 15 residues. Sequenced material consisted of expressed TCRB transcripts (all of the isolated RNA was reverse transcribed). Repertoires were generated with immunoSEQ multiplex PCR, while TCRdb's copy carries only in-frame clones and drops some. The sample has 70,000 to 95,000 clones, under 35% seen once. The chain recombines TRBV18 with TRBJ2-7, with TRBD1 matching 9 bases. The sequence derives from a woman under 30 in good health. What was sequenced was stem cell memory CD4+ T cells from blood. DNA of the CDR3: TGTGCCAGCTCACCCCGGGGACAGGGTCCCTACGAGCAGTACTTC. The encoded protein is CASSPRGQGPYEQYF.